This TCR beta chain comes out of a study of blood T cells in healthy people across ages. With respect to this clonotype: The antigen remains unidentified.

Study observations and caveats: Naive and antigen-experienced cells could not be conclusively compared, given unsorted PBMCs. Older age went with lower TCR beta diversity per million T cells, in a roughly linear way.

A second 7 to 11 cycle PCR used barcoded and J-beta primers. MiXCR, run by TCRdb on the 5' RACE reads, gives a single entry per CDR3 protein. The data show 550,000 to 650,000 distinct CDR3 sequences, under 30% seen once. The CDR3 extends over 16 amino acids. Trimming removed 0 bases at V and 0 bases at J, with 13 bases between. The germline gives CDR1 DFQATT, CDR2 SNEGSKA (reference sequence). Caucasian, healthy and from Russia, the donors were aged between about 6 and 100. The extraction recovered at least 5.5 micrograms of total RNA per sample. This sequence joins TRBV20-1 and TRBJ2-3, with TRBD2 as a possible D gene (6 bases). Sequencing was done on a sample of blood. The receptor comes from a woman at least 80 years old in good health. The DNA of the CDR3 is TGCAGTGCTAGAGACGACGGCGGGATTAGCACAGATACGCAGTATTTT. This gives the protein CSARDDGGISTDTQYF.